These 30 T cell receptor beta chains originate from one sample sequenced in a study of regulatory T cells in long-lasting Graves disease. CDR3-region Arm-PCR and iRepertoire HTBI primers produced the TCR beta libraries. TCRdb ran MiXCR on the multiplex PCR reads and lists one entry per CDR3 protein. Here the sample spans roughly 400,000 distinct CDR3 sequences, 15% being singletons. The time point here: newly diagnosed GD, antithyroid drugs for less than 3 months. From PBMCs, RNA was extracted and then used to make the TCR library. These data also featured in a second study, about T cells in Graves' hyperthyroidism and ophthalmopathy.

Sample: peripheral blood mononuclear cells (PBMCs), taken at new diagnosis, from a patient treated with antithyroid drugs. Receptor source: a woman aged 40 to 50 with Graves disease.

In its sample, this clonotype was seen many times. The genes are TRBV2 and TRBJ1-2, with unresolved D. Germline CDR1 is SNHLY and CDR2 is FYNNEI. The CDR3 totals 8 residues. For the CDR3, the DNA is TGTGCGGGCTATGGCTACACCTTC. It is translated as CAGYGYTF. Combining the CDR3 with reference TRBV2 and TRBJ1-2 gives the whole variable domain EPEVTQTPSHQVTQMGQEVILRCVPISNHLYFYWYRQILGQKVEFLVSFYNNEISEKSEIFDDQFSVERPDGSNFTLKIRSTKLEDSAMYFCAGYGYTFGSGTRLTVV.

This clonotype was recorded many times. This sequence joins TRBV7-2 and TRBJ2-7; D may match TRBD1 or TRBD2 (5 bases each). CDR3 length: 17 residues. CDR1 and CDR2 from the germline V gene are SGHTA and FQGNSA. The V end lost 1 base, the J end lost 4 bases, and 20 bases lay between the germline ends. The CDR3 nucleotides read TGTGCCAGCAGCTTAGTAGGGGTCGGGACCCGCGGGTACGAGCAGTACTTC. Amino acid sequence: CASSLVGVGTRGYEQYF.

This chain joins TRBV24-1 and TRBJ2-5; a weak D match, TRBD2 (5 bases). There are 14 residues in the CDR3. In germline, CDR1 is KGHDR, CDR2 SFDVKD. Trimming removed 1 base from V and 5 bases from J, with 10 bases in between. CDR3 nucleotide sequence: TGTGCCACCAGTGATTTTAAGGGAGTGGAGACCCAGTACTTC. This gives the protein CATSDFKGVETQYF.

V is TRBV20-1 and J is TRBJ2-5, with a tentative D call TRBD2 (5 bases). Deletions cut 0 bases from V and 5 bases from J, with 13 bases between. There are 14 residues in the CDR3. Looked up from germline, CDR1 is DFQATT and CDR2 is SNEGSKA (reference sequence). CDR3 coding DNA: TGCAGTGCTAGAGATCGGAGGTGGCAGGAGACCCAGTACTTC. Protein: CSARDRRWQETQYF.

This clonotype was detected many times. The rearrangement joins TRBV20-1 to TRBJ2-1; D possibly uses TRBD1 or TRBD2 (5 bases each). Trimming cost V 7 bases and J 6 bases, with 16 bases left between them. Germline CDR1 is DFQATT and CDR2 is SNEGSKA (reference sequence). The CDR3 runs 13 residues. CDR3 nucleotides: TGCAGTGGGCAAGTTGGGGGATTCAATGAGCAGTTCTTC. Amino acids: CSGQVGGFNEQFF.

This clonotype has at least ten counts. J is TRBJ1-1 and V is TRBV11-3; a possible D gene is TRBD1 (5 bases). With 5 bases removed from V and 6 bases from J, the gap between germline ends came to 16 bases. The CDR3 loop spans 14 amino acids. Germline V gives CDR1 SGHNT, CDR2 YENEEA. The chain's CDR3 is CASSIRALGAEAFF. In DNA form, the CDR3 reads TGTGCCAGCAGCATCAGGGCATTGGGGGCTGAAGCTTTCTTT.

This clonotype occurred many times. The V call is TRBV12-3 or TRBV12-4, the J call TRBJ1-1, with D possibly matching TRBD1 (5 bases). The V end lost 6 bases, the J end lost 1 base, and 12 bases lay between the germline ends. The CDR3 totals 14 residues. CDR3 DNA: TGTGCCAGCAGCCGACAGATCAGGAACACTGAAGCTTTCTTT. This sequence encodes CASSRQIRNTEAFF.

This clonotype was counted at least ten times. The chain has TRBV20-1 and TRBJ2-6; no definite D call. This CDR3 has 14 residues. The V end lost 4 bases, the J end lost 0 bases, and 7 bases lay between the germline ends. CDR1 is DFQATT, CDR2 SNEGSKA, per germline (reference sequence). Here the CDR3 reads CSATDGSGANVLTF. In nucleotides, the CDR3 is TGCAGTGCTACCGACGGCTCTGGGGCCAACGTCCTGACTTTC.

At least ten counts were recorded for this clonotype. The chain couples TRBV7-2 to TRBJ2-1; D possibly uses TRBD1 or TRBD2 (5 bases each). The CDR3 loop spans 17 amino acids. The V gene lost 1 base and the J gene lost 0 bases, with 13 bases spanning the gap. In germline, CDR1 is SGHTA, CDR2 FQGNSA. The CDR3 DNA follows: TGTGCCAGCAGCTTAGGGACCGGGACCAGCTCCTACAATGAGCAGTTCTTC. This translates into CASSLGTGTSSYNEQFF.

This clonotype was picked up many times. V is TRBV12-3 or TRBV12-4 and J is TRBJ2-3; D not certain. The ends were cut back, 5 bases at V and 6 bases at J, with 3 bases in the middle. This CDR3 has 10 residues. Here the CDR3 reads CASSRDTQYF. The CDR3 region has the DNA TGTGCCAGCAGTAGGGATACGCAGTATTTT.

This clonotype was seen at least ten times. The chain couples TRBV20-1 to TRBJ2-3, with a tentative D call TRBD2 (5 bases). The CDR3 spans 15 residues. Germline loops: CDR1 DFQATT, CDR2 SNEGSKA (reference sequence). The V and J ends lost 4 bases and 0 bases respectively, with 14 bases between them. CDR3 amino acids: CSAILEGASTDTQYF. In nucleotides, the CDR3 is TGCAGTGCTATCCTAGAGGGAGCTAGCACAGATACGCAGTATTTT.

In its sample, this clonotype was seen many times. The gene calls are TRBV3-1 and TRBJ1-2; no firm D call. Germline V CDR1 and CDR2: LGHDT, YNNKEL (reference sequence). This CDR3 has 17 residues. The V end lost 0 bases, the J end lost 2 bases, and 16 bases lay between the germline ends. The CDR3 DNA is TGTGCCAGCAGCCAAGATATATTCGGGATGGCGAACTATGGCTACACCTTC. Translation gives CASSQDIFGMANYGYTF.

This clonotype was recorded a few times. This chain links TRBV6-9 with TRBJ1-5; D gene ambiguous. The germline V gene has CDR1 MNHGY and CDR2 SVAAGI. The CDR3 loop spans 12 amino acids. V gave up 3 bases and J gave up 9 bases, with 9 bases separating them. The CDR3 protein is CASSYSLGPQHF. In DNA, the CDR3 is TGTGCCAGCAGTTACTCCTTGGGGCCCCAGCATTTT.

The chain has TRBV7-9 and TRBJ1-4; D ambiguous. Trimming removed 5 bases from V and 7 bases from J, with 17 bases in between. The CDR3 contains 15 residues. CDR1 is SEHNR, CDR2 FQNEAQ, per germline (reference sequence). CDR3 sequence reads: CASSADSPRGEKLFF. For the CDR3, the DNA is TGTGCCAGCAGCGCAGACTCCCCCCGGGGTGAAAAACTGTTTTTT.

Many counts were recorded for this clonotype. V usage is TRBV28 and J usage is TRBJ2-2; 7 positions agree with TRBD2. This CDR3 is built from 16 residues. Germline CDR1 MDHEN, CDR2 SYDVKM. Trimming at V came to 5 bases and at J to 1 base, leaving 7 bases not matched to a gene. The CDR3 sequence: CASSARGRKNTGELFF. The DNA of the CDR3 is TGTGCCAGCAGTGCCCGCGGGAGAAAGAACACCGGGGAGCTGTTTTTT.

This clonotype was found many times. This chain connects TRBV2 to TRBJ2-5, with 7 bases lining up with TRBD1. With V trimmed by 3 bases and J by 1 base, 2 bases remained unmatched. The CDR3 totals 14 residues. Germline V gene data show CDR1 as SNHLY and CDR2 as FYNNEI. This CDR3 is CASSETGTQETQYF. The CDR3 DNA is TGTGCCAGCAGTGAGACAGGGACCCAAGAGACCCAGTACTTC.

This clonotype has a count of ten or more. V is TRBV11-2 and J is TRBJ2-5; the match to TRBD1 covers 7 bases. CDR3 length equals 14 residues. The V gene end was trimmed by 5 bases and the J gene end by 2 bases; junction bases not matched to a gene: 5. Germline V gene sequence: CDR1 SGHAT, CDR2 FQNNGV. The CDR3 coding sequence is TGTGCCAGCAGCCAGGGACAGCTACAAGAGACCCAGTACTTC. It yields the protein CASSQGQLQETQYF.

This clonotype came up a few times. This chain uses TRBV3-1 with TRBJ2-3; D ambiguous. The CDR3 is 16 residues long. Trimming removed 1 base at V and 0 bases at J, with 11 bases between. In germline, CDR1 is LGHDT, CDR2 YNNKEL (reference sequence). This CDR3 is CASSQGRRSSTDTQYF. CDR3 DNA: TGTGCCAGCAGCCAAGGGCGGCGGTCTAGCACAGATACGCAGTATTTT.

The chain uses TRBV19 and TRBJ1-3; 9 bases are a match to TRBD1. After removal of 3 bases from V and 1 base from J, the junction contained 4 bases not matched to a gene. Germline loops: CDR1 LNHDA, CDR2 SQIVND (reference sequence). The CDR3 is made up of 16 amino acids. Here the CDR3 DNA reads TGTGCCAGTAGTATCAGTGGGACAGGGTCTGGAAACACCATATATTTT. Protein sequence: CASSISGTGSGNTIYF.

Turning to this clonotype: A read error is the likely source, as a far larger clone sits one nucleotide away. V usage is TRBV6-1 and J usage is TRBJ2-3; TRBD2 matches at 8 bases. With V trimmed by 6 bases and J by 0 bases, 8 bases remained unmatched. The CDR3 consists of 16 residues. The germline V gene has CDR1 MNHNS and CDR2 SASEGT. The CDR3: CASSPNPSGSTDTQYF. CDR3 sequence (DNA): TGTGCCAGCAGCCCTAACCCTAGCGGGAGCACAGATACGCAGTATTTT.

This clonotype has ten or more counts. The rearrangement uses TRBV28 and TRBJ2-1; D remains ambiguous. Germline assignment: CDR1 MDHEN and CDR2 SYDVKM. This CDR3 spans 15 amino acids. Trimming removed 7 bases from V and 1 base from J, with 14 bases in between. CDR3 in amino acids: CASNARGFSYNEQFF. In nucleotides, the CDR3 is TGTGCCAGCAACGCCCGCGGATTTTCCTACAATGAGCAGTTCTTC.

This clonotype was picked up many times. DNA of the CDR3: TGTGCCAGCAGTGAGGCGGGACAGGGTCTCGCTGAAGCTTTCTTT. The encoded protein is CASSEAGQGLAEAFF. The rearrangement joins TRBV6-2 or TRBV6-3 to TRBJ1-1, with TRBD1 matching 9 bases. J gave up 6 bases and V 5 bases, and 10 bases lay outside the gene matches. The germline CDR1 and CDR2 sequences are MNHEY and SVGEGT. This CDR3 is built from 15 residues.

This clonotype occurred many times. The V and J genes are TRBV12-3 or TRBV12-4 and TRBJ2-3, with D possibly TRBD2 on 5 matching bases. The CDR3 consists of 11 residues. V was trimmed by 5 bases and J by 14 bases, leaving 14 bases between them. The CDR3 DNA reads TGTGCCAGCAGTCCCGGACTGGAGGCGTATTTT. This codes for CASSPGLEAYF.

This clonotype has ten or more counts. The chain uses TRBV9 and TRBJ2-3, with D maybe TRBD1 (6 bases). This CDR3 is 16 amino acids long. V was clipped by 0 bases and J by 4 bases, with 15 bases between them. Germline values: CDR1 SGDLS, CDR2 YYNGEE. CDR3 in amino acids: CASSVAGGRGADTQYF. The CDR3 DNA follows: TGTGCCAGCAGCGTAGCTGGGGGCCGAGGAGCAGATACGCAGTATTTT.

There are many counts of this clonotype. J is TRBJ2-3 and V is TRBV7-3; D not certain. The V gene's germline CDR1 is SGHTA and CDR2 FQGTGA. CDR3 length: 13 amino acids. Deletions cut 5 bases from V and 6 bases from J, with 12 bases between. CDR3 nucleotide sequence: TGTGCCAGCAGCCGTAGGAGATTGGATACGCAGTATTTT. It yields the protein CASSRRRLDTQYF.

This clonotype has ten or more counts. The chain employs TRBV6-1 and TRBJ1-5; no clear D. Trimming pared 5 bases from V and 2 bases from J, leaving 13 bases between. The CDR3 spans 15 residues. Germline V gene data show CDR1 as MNHNS and CDR2 as SASEGT. The CDR3 nucleotides are TGTGCCAGCAGTAGACAAGGACGGGGCAATCAGCCCCAGCATTTT. This codes for CASSRQGRGNQPQHF.

The sample holds a few counts of this clonotype. The J gene is TRBJ2-1, the V gene TRBV7-6, with 8 bases matching TRBD2. Germline-derived CDR1 and CDR2 are SGHVS and FNYEAQ. This CDR3 region has 18 residues. V was pared by 1 base and J by 2 bases, with 10 bases of the junction left unmatched. The CDR3 is CASSLVPQRESPYNEQFF. In nucleotides, the CDR3 is TGTGCCAGCAGCTTAGTCCCCCAGCGGGAGAGCCCCTACAATGAGCAGTTCTTC.

This clonotype was seen ten or more times. This chain connects TRBV12-3 or TRBV12-4 to TRBJ2-1; the match to TRBD2 covers 8 bases. The CDR3 extends over 15 amino acids. Losses at the gene ends were 4 bases for V and 3 bases for J; bases not matched to a gene: 5. The CDR3: CASSWAGTSYNEQFF. The CDR3, as DNA: TGTGCCAGCAGTTGGGCCGGGACTAGCTACAATGAGCAGTTCTTC.

The V and J genes are TRBV9 and TRBJ1-1; unclear D gene. V dropped 4 bases and J dropped 2 bases, with 12 bases sitting between them. Looked up from germline, CDR1 is SGDLS and CDR2 is YYNGEE. The CDR3 totals 14 residues. DNA for the CDR3: TGTGCCAGCAGCACCTCCGGGAGCAACACTGAAGCTTTCTTT. Its translation: CASSTSGSNTEAFF.

V usage is TRBV12-3 or TRBV12-4 and J usage is TRBJ1-2, with 7 positions matching TRBD1. Trimming removed 6 bases from V and 5 bases from J; junction bases left unmatched: 9. The CDR3 is made up of 14 amino acids. CDR3 sequence: CASSPGQRFYGYTF. CDR3 DNA sequence: TGTGCCAGCAGCCCGGGACAGCGCTTTTATGGCTACACCTTC.